The 23 T cell receptor beta chains in this list originate from one sample, sequenced in a study of T cells in Graves' hyperthyroidism and ophthalmopathy. From RNA transcripts, TCR beta CDR3 regions were amplified. First-round RT-PCR of the TCR CDR3 relied on the HTBI primer set. TCRdb used MiXCR to reprocess the multiplex PCR reads, holding one entry per CDR3 protein. The sample comprises a few hundred thousand distinct CDR3 sequences, more than 45% of which are singletons, and 15% to 20% rests with the top ten. Sequenced: peripheral blood or thyroid tissue (not recorded which). Receptors were obtained from an adult woman with Graves' disease, either hyperthyroidism or ophthalmopathy (not recorded which).

The V call is TRBV6-1, the J call TRBJ1-4, with a possible D match to TRBD1 (5 bases). The CDR3 runs 14 residues. CDR1 is MNHNS, CDR2 SASEGT, per germline. Deletions cut 5 bases from V and 12 bases from J, with 19 bases between. CDR3 sequence reads: CASSYSRQGGELFF. The CDR3 coding sequence is TGTGCCAGCAGTTACTCGCGGCAGGGAGGTGAACTGTTTTTT.

V gene TRBV9 combines with J gene TRBJ1-2, with a possible D match to TRBD1 (5 bases). The CDR3 totals 15 residues. V gave up 0 bases and J gave up 5 bases, with 14 bases separating them. The germline gives CDR1 SGDLS, CDR2 YYNGEE. Here the CDR3 DNA reads TGTGCCAGCAGCGTAGAAGCAGGGATGGGTTATGGCTACACCTTC. It specifies CASSVEAGMGYGYTF.

The chain carries TRBV20-1 and TRBJ1-3; no clear D gene. The CDR3 consists of 11 residues. With 6 bases removed from V and 7 bases from J, the gap between germline ends came to 10 bases. In germline, CDR1 is DFQATT, CDR2 SNEGSKA (reference sequence). The chain's CDR3 is CSANDRNTIYF. The CDR3 DNA follows: TGCAGTGCGAACGACCGGAACACCATATATTTT.

The gene calls are TRBV7-8 and TRBJ1-2, with TRBD1 as a possible D gene (6 bases). CDR3 length: 12 amino acids. Germline lookup yields CDR1 SGHVS and CDR2 FQNEAQ. V was trimmed by 7 bases and J by 7 bases, leaving 13 bases between them. The CDR3 loop reads CASTPGVGGYTF. The CDR3 DNA sequence: TGTGCCAGCACGCCAGGGGTGGGTGGCTACACCTTC.

CDR3 protein: CASSFKGSGANVLTF. The DNA of the CDR3 is TGTGCCAGCAGCTTTAAAGGCTCTGGGGCCAACGTCCTGACTTTC. The chain joins TRBV13 to TRBJ2-6; no clear D. Looked up from germline, CDR1 is PRHDT and CDR2 is FYEKMQ (reference sequence). V was trimmed by 3 bases and J by 0 bases, leaving 6 bases between them. CDR3 length: 15 amino acids.

This clonotype was seen ten or more times. The V and J genes are TRBV20-1 and TRBJ1-5; tentative D call: TRBD1 (5 bases). TRBJ2-3 matches the DNA end more closely, so the J call is doubtful. The CDR3 consists of 15 residues. The germline V gene has CDR1 DFQATT and CDR2 SNEGSKA (reference sequence). The CDR3 nucleotides read TGCAGTGCCACGACAGTATCCTATAGCAATCAGCCCCAGTATTTT. Amino acid sequence: CSATTVSYSNQPQYF.

The gene calls are TRBV7-2 and TRBJ1-2; D is unclear. V lost 9 bases to trimming and J lost 3 bases, with 14 bases between them. Per germline, CDR1 SGHTA and CDR2 FQGNSA. The CDR3 covers 13 residues. The CDR3 sequence is CASSIAIYYGYTF. The CDR3 coding sequence is TGTGCCAGTAGTATAGCCATATACTATGGCTACACCTTC.

The gene calls are TRBV19 and TRBJ1-5, with unresolved D. The ends were cut back, 7 bases at V and 3 bases at J, with 16 bases in the middle. In germline, CDR1 is LNHDA, CDR2 SQIVND (reference sequence). This CDR3 comprises 15 residues. The CDR3 is CASNNGGRNNQPQHF. The CDR3 coding sequence is TGTGCCAGTAACAATGGAGGACGCAACAATCAGCCCCAGCATTTT.

The chain combines TRBV2 with TRBJ1-2; 10 bases line up with TRBD1. The V gene's germline CDR1 is SNHLY and CDR2 FYNNEI. The CDR3 is made up of 15 amino acids. V trimming: 4 bases; J trimming: 4 bases; junction bases outside the gene matches: 6. CDR3 bases: TGTGCCAGCAGTGGGCCCGGGGACAGGGGCTATGGCTACACCTTC. This sequence encodes CASSGPGDRGYGYTF.

Only one count was recorded for this clonotype. The chain employs TRBV6-5 and TRBJ2-7; D possibly uses TRBD1 or TRBD2 (5 bases each). With 6 bases removed from V and 6 bases from J, the gap between germline ends came to 21 bases. In germline, CDR1 is MNHEY, CDR2 SVGAGI. This CDR3 region has 15 residues. The CDR3 is CASRGGSGQRREQYF. The CDR3 bases are TGTGCCAGCAGAGGAGGCTCTGGACAAAGGCGCGAGCAGTACTTC.

This clonotype was seen only a few times. This rearrangement joins TRBV30 to TRBJ1-5, with 9 bases matching TRBD1. Germline V gene sequence: CDR1 GTSNPN, CDR2 SVGIG (reference sequence). V trimming: 6 bases; J trimming: 7 bases; junction bases outside the gene matches: 10. The CDR3 runs 14 residues. Here the CDR3 reads CACSQGALDQPQHF. The CDR3 DNA sequence: TGTGCCTGTTCACAGGGGGCCTTAGACCAGCCCCAGCATTTT.

This clonotype was seen a handful of times. A much larger clone differs by one base, so this may be a read error. The rearrangement uses TRBV20-1 and TRBJ2-7; 13 bases line up with TRBD2. The germline gives CDR1 DFQATT, CDR2 SNEGSKA (reference sequence). V dropped 5 bases and J dropped 9; count of bases not matched to a gene: 10. There are 14 residues in the CDR3. Here the CDR3 DNA reads TGCAGTGCTCGATCCGGGACTAGCGGGAAGGGGCAGTACTTC. Residues: CSARSGTSGKGQYF.

The V and J genes are TRBV12-3 or TRBV12-4 and TRBJ1-1, with TRBD1 matching 7 bases. This CDR3 spans 12 amino acids. The V segment lost 6 bases and the J segment 12 bases; nucleotides outside the gene matches: 10. The CDR3 coding sequence is TGTGCCAGCAGCCGTGACAGGGAGGTCACTTTCTTT. This sequence encodes CASSRDREVTFF.

This rearrangement joins TRBV11-1 to TRBJ1-1; TRBD1 might be the D (5 bases). The CDR3 is 14 amino acids. The germline V gene encodes CDR1 SGHAT and CDR2 FQDESV (reference sequence). Trimming removed 4 bases at V and 0 bases at J, with 9 bases between. The CDR3 nucleotides are TGTGCCAGCAGCTCGGACATCATGAACACTGAAGCTTTCTTT. Its protein is CASSSDIMNTEAFF.

This clonotype was detected ten times or more. This chain joins TRBV6-1 and TRBJ1-1, with 8 bases identical to TRBD1. Germline values: CDR1 MNHNS, CDR2 SASEGT. The CDR3 length is 14 residues. With V trimmed by 7 bases and J by 4 bases, 8 bases remained unmatched. This CDR3 reads CASKSRGLSTEAFF. In DNA form, the CDR3 reads TGTGCCAGCAAGAGCAGGGGGCTGTCCACTGAAGCTTTCTTT.

The chain couples TRBV5-8 to TRBJ2-3; 7 bases map to TRBD2. The CDR3 is 12 amino acids. Germline V gene lookup returns CDR1 SGHTS and CDR2 YDEGEE. With 2 bases clipped from V and 9 bases from J, the junction kept 3 bases outside the gene matches. The CDR3 is CASSLYGGTQYF. CDR3 coding DNA: TGTGCCAGCAGCTTATACGGGGGGACGCAGTATTTT.

The V gene is TRBV7-9, the J gene TRBJ1-6; 11 bases map to TRBD1. Germline loops: CDR1 SEHNR, CDR2 FQNEAQ (reference sequence). This CDR3 has 15 amino acids. Trimming took 5 bases from V and 9 from J; bases not matched to a gene: 6. CDR3 loop: CASSPPGQGGSPLHF. The CDR3, as DNA: TGTGCCAGCAGCCCGCCGGGACAGGGGGGTTCACCCCTCCACTTT.

This chain connects TRBV4-2 to TRBJ2-3, with D maybe TRBD2 (6 bases). V was cut by 3 bases and J by 6 bases, with 16 bases left in between. The CDR3 is made up of 15 amino acids. Germline V gene data show CDR1 as LGHNA and CDR2 as YNFKEQ. CDR3 sequence (DNA): TGTGCCAGCAGCCAGAGAGGAGGGAACACTGATACGCAGTATTTT. Translating it yields CASSQRGGNTDTQYF.

Comment on this clonotype: Given a much more abundant clone one base away, this may be a read error. The gene calls are TRBV7-9 and TRBJ1-2, with TRBD1 matching 12 bases. Per germline, CDR1 SEHNR and CDR2 FQNEAQ (reference sequence). V shed 8 bases and J 5 bases; nucleotides not matched to a gene: 12. The CDR3 sequence is 16 residues long. The CDR3 DNA sequence: TGTGCCAGCCGCCTCAAACCGGGACAGGGGGCATATGGCTACACCTTC. It encodes CASRLKPGQGAYGYTF.

With respect to this clonotype: This may come from a read error, since a much larger clone is one base off. Since no conserved phenylalanine or tryptophan closes the CDR3, a read error is the likely cause. The chain recombines TRBV4-1 with TRBJ2-7, with 12 positions matching TRBD2. The CDR3 spans 15 residues. Germline trimming cut 4 bases from V and 3 bases from J; bases unmatched to any gene: 4. Germline CDR1 MGHRA, CDR2 YSYEKL. The CDR3 loop is CASSRQTSGSYEQYL. The CDR3, as DNA: TGCGCCAGCAGCCGTCAGACTAGCGGGAGCTACGAGCAGTACCTC.

V gene TRBV30 combines with J gene TRBJ2-3; no firm D call. CDR3 length: 15 residues. Germline CDR1 is GTSNPN and CDR2 is SVGIG (reference sequence). Trimming stripped 0 bases from V and 5 bases from J, with 15 bases between. In nucleotides, the CDR3 is TGTGCCTGGAGTGTCGGAGTACCTGTTCGAGATACGCAGTATTTT. It is translated as CAWSVGVPVRDTQYF.

About this clonotype itself: One end of the junction is discordant with germline, which a read error may explain. The chain is built from TRBV2 and TRBJ2-6, with TRBD1 identical over 8 bases. The CDR3 contains 12 residues. In germline, CDR1 is SNHLY, CDR2 FYNNEI. CDR3 amino acids: CAGRTGSNTEAF. DNA for the CDR3: TGTGCCGGAAGGACAGGGTCGAACACTGAAGCTTTC.

This chain connects TRBV6-1 to TRBJ1-5; D is perhaps TRBD1 (5 bases). CDR1 and CDR2 from the germline V gene are MNHNS and SASEGT. Trimming shortened V by 2 bases and J by 2 bases, and 16 bases separated the two germline ends. The CDR3 is made up of 17 amino acids. The CDR3 nucleotides are TGTGCCAGCAGTGAACAGGGCGGGGTAAGCGGCAATCAGCCCCAGCATTTT. It specifies CASSEQGGVSGNQPQHF.